Following are 8 T cell receptor beta chains from one sample sequenced in a study of blood T cell repertoires in COVID-19. Produced via immunoSEQ multiplex PCR; TCRdb's table is partial and in-frame only. The sample shows about 140,000 clones, more than 70% of them seen only once. The specimen was peripheral blood. These receptors were taken from a woman aged 50 to 60 with acute or convalescent COVID-19.

The CDR3 loop is CASSYGTSSEQYF. The CDR3 region has the DNA TGTGCCAGCAGTTACGGGACTAGCTCCGAGCAGTACTTC. The chain combines TRBV6-2 or TRBV6-3 with TRBJ2-7; 9 positions match TRBD2. This CDR3 spans 13 amino acids. Looked up from germline, CDR1 is MNHEY and CDR2 is SVGEGT. Trimming took 2 bases from V and 6 from J; bases not matched to a gene: 2.

This clone was seen just once. The chain is built from TRBV6-5 and TRBJ1-2; the match to TRBD1 covers 7 bases. The J segment lost 6 bases and the V segment lost 5 bases, leaving 9 bases of the junction unmatched. Germline V lookup: CDR1 MNHEY, CDR2 SVGAGI. This CDR3 has 14 residues. The CDR3 is CASSLPGTADGYTF. The CDR3 nucleotides are TGTGCCAGCAGTCTCCCCGGGACAGCGGATGGCTACACCTTC.

The CDR3 DNA reads as TGTGCCAGCAGCACAGGACAGATGAACACTGAAGCTTTCTTT. Its translation: CASSTGQMNTEAFF. The rearrangement uses TRBV7-9 and TRBJ1-1, with D perhaps matching TRBD1 (6 bases). Trimming took 5 bases from V and 0 from J, leaving 10 bases between them. Germline values: CDR1 SEHNR, CDR2 FQNEAQ (reference sequence). The CDR3 contains 14 residues.

This chain uses TRBV4-1 with TRBJ2-3; a possible D gene is TRBD2 (7 bases). This CDR3 contains 17 residues. Germline V lookup: CDR1 MGHRA, CDR2 YSYEKL. Trimming removed 2 bases from V and 2 bases from J, with 17 bases in between. The CDR3 nucleotides read TGCGCCAGCAGCCAATCGCTTACGGGGGGCCCCACAGATACGCAGTATTTT. Protein: CASSQSLTGGPTDTQYF.

The rearrangement links TRBV30 to TRBJ2-3, with D perhaps TRBD1 (5 bases). The CDR3 covers 14 residues. CDR1 is GTSNPN, CDR2 SVGIG, per germline (reference sequence). V lost 2 bases to trimming and J lost 11 bases, with 20 bases between them. CDR3 sequence: CAWSPGRTNRGQYF. CDR3 nucleotide sequence: TGTGCCTGGAGTCCCGGACGGACGAATAGGGGGCAGTATTTT. Full variable domain (remainder filled in from reference TRBV30 and TRBJ2-3): SQTIHQWPATLVQPVGSPLSLECTVEGTSNPNLYWYRQAAGRGLQLLFYSVGIGQISSEVPQNLSASRPQDRQFILSSKKLLLSDSGFYLCAWSPGRTNRGQYFGPGTRLTVL.

The V call is TRBV2, the J call TRBJ1-3; D is unresolved. CDR1 is SNHLY and CDR2 is FYNNEI in the germline V gene. This CDR3 spans 14 amino acids. The V end was cut by 7 bases, the J end by 3 bases, with 13 bases between. CDR3 coding DNA: TGTGCCAGCAAGAGGAGACCTAGTGGAAACACCATATATTTT. Encoded protein: CASKRRPSGNTIYF.

The chain is built from TRBV11-2 and TRBJ1-5, with unresolved D. Trimming stripped 5 bases from V and 4 bases from J, with 9 bases between. The germline V gene has CDR1 SGHAT and CDR2 FQNNGV. The CDR3 is 13 residues long. The CDR3: CASSPTGNQPQHF. DNA of the CDR3: TGTGCCAGCAGCCCAACGGGAAATCAGCCCCAGCATTTT.

V is TRBV25-1 and J is TRBJ2-7; 9 nucleotides line up with TRBD1. The trim removed 3 bases at V and 5 bases at J, leaving 5 bases unmatched. The germline CDR1 and CDR2 sequences are MGHDK and SYGVNS. The CDR3 spans 14 residues. DNA of the CDR3: TGTGCCAGCAGTGACCCACAGGGGGCCGACGAGCAGTACTTC. This encodes CASSDPQGADEQYF.